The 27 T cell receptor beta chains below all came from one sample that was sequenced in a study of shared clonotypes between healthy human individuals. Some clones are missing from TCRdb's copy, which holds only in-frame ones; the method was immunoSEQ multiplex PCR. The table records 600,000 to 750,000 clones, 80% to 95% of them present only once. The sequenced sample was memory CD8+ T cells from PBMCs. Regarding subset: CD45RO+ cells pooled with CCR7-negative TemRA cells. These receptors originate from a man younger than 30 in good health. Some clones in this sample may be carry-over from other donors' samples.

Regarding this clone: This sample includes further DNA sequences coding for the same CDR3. As DNA, the CDR3 is TGTGCCAGTAGTATCGACAGCTTGAACACTGAAGCTTTCTTT. As protein: CASSIDSLNTEAFF. This chain links TRBV19 with TRBJ1-1, with D tentatively TRBD1 (5 bases). Deletions cut 3 bases from V and 0 bases from J, with 8 bases between. CDR1 is LNHDA, CDR2 SQIVND, per germline (reference sequence). CDR3 size: 14 residues.

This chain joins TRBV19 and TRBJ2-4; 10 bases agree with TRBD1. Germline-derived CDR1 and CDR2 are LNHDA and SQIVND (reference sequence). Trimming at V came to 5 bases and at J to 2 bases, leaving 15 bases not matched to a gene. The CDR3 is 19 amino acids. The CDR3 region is CASSVNPRDRGLSKNIQYF. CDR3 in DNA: TGTGCCAGTAGTGTGAACCCCCGGGACAGGGGCCTGTCCAAAAACATTCAGTACTTC.

The CDR3 DNA reads as TGTGCCAGCAGCTTCTGGGGGTCCACAGATACGCAGTATTTT. Its protein is CASSFWGSTDTQYF. The chain combines TRBV7-8 with TRBJ2-3; D may correspond to TRBD1 or TRBD2 (5 bases each). The CDR3 loop spans 14 amino acids. Germline loops: CDR1 SGHVS, CDR2 FQNEAQ. V lost 3 bases and J 2 bases, leaving 9 bases between the germline ends. The variable domain in full, completed from reference TRBV7-8 and TRBJ2-3, reads GAGVSQSPRYKVAKRGQDVALRCDPISGHVSLFWYQQALGQGPEFLTYFQNEAQLDKSGLPSDRFFAERPEGSVSTLKIQRTQQEDSAVYLCASSFWGSTDTQYFGPGTRLTVL.

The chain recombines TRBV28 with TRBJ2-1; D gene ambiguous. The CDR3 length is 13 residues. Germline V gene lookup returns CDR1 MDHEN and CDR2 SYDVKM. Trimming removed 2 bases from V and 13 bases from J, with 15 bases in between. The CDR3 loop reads CASSLSSMARQFF. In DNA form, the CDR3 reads TGTGCCAGCAGTTTAAGTTCGATGGCCAGACAGTTCTTC.

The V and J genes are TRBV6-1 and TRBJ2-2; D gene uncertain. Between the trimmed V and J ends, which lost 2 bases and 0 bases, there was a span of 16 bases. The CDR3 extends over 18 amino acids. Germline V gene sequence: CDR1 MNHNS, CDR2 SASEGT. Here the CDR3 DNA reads TGTGCCAGCAGTGAAACGCCCCATTGGTCTTCGAACACCGGGGAGCTGTTTTTT. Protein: CASSETPHWSSNTGELFF.

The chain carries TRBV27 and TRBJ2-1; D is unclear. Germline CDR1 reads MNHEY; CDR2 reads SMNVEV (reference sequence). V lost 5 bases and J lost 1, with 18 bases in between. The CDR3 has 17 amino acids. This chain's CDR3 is CASSPPYLRSSYNEQFF. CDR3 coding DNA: TGTGCCAGCAGTCCGCCCTACCTTAGGTCGTCCTACAATGAGCAGTTCTTC.

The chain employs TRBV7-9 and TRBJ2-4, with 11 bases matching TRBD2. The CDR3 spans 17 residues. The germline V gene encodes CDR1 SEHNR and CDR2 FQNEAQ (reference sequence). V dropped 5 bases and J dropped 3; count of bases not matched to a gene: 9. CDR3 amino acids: CASSAPLAGDGKNIQYF. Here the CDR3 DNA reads TGTGCCAGCAGCGCACCACTAGCGGGAGATGGCAAAAACATTCAGTACTTC.

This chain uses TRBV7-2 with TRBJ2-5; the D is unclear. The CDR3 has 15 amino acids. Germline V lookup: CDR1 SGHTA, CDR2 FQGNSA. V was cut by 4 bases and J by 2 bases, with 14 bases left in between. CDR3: CASSSLDIGQETQYF. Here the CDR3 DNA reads TGTGCCAGCAGCTCCTTAGATATCGGGCAAGAGACCCAGTACTTC.

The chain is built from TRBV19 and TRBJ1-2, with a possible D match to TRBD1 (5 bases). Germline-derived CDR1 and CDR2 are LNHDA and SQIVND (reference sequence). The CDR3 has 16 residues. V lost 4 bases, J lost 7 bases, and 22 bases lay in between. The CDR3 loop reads CASSRMTVPGFGGYTF. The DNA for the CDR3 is TGTGCCAGTAGTAGGATGACAGTCCCCGGATTCGGTGGCTACACCTTC.

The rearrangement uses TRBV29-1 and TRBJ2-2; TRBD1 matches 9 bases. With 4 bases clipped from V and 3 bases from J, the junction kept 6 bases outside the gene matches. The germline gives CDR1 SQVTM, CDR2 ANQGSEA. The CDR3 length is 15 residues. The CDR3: CSVGHRGPYTGELFF. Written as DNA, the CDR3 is TGCAGCGTTGGACACAGGGGGCCATACACCGGGGAGCTGTTTTTT.

This CDR3 is CASSVFQGRDNEQFF. In DNA, the CDR3 is TGTGCCAGCAGCGTATTTCAGGGGAGGGACAATGAGCAGTTCTTC. The chain has TRBV9 and TRBJ2-1; TRBD2 might be the D (7 bases). Germline V lookup: CDR1 SGDLS, CDR2 YYNGEE. Trimming took 1 base from V and 5 from J, leaving 13 bases between them. The CDR3 loop spans 15 amino acids.

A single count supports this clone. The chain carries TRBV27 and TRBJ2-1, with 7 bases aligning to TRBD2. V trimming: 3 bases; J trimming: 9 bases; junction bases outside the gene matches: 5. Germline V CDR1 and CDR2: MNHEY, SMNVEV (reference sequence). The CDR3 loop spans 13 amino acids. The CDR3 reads CASSFGSGIEQFF. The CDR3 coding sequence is TGTGCCAGCAGTTTTGGGAGCGGGATTGAGCAGTTCTTC.

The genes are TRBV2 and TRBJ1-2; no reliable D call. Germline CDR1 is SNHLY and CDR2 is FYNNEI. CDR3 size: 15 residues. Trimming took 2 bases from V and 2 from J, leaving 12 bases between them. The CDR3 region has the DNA TGTGCCAGCAGTGAAACTCCAGGAGGGAACTATGGCTACACCTTC. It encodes CASSETPGGNYGYTF.

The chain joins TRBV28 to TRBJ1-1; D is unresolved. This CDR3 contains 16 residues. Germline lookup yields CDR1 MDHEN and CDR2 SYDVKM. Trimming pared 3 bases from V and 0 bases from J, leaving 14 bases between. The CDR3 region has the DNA TGTGCCAGCAGTTTGGTTACTCGGGGTTTGAACACTGAAGCTTTCTTT. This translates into CASSLVTRGLNTEAFF.

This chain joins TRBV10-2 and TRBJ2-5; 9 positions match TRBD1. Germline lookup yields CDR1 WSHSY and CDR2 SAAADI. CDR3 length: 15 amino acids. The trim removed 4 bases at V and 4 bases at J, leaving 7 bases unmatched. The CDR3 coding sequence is TGCGCCAGCAGTGCAACAGGGGGCCCGGCAGAGACCCAGTACTTC. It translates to CASSATGGPAETQYF.

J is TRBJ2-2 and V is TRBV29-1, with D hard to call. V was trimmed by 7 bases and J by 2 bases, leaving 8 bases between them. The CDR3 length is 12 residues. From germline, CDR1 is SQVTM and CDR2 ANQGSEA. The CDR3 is CSAKLNTGELFF. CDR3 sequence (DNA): TGCAGCGCCAAGCTTAACACCGGGGAGCTGTTTTTT.

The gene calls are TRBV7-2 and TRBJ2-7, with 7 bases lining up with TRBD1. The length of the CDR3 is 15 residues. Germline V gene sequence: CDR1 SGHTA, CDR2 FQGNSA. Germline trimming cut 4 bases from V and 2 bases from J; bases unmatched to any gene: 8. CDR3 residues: CASSSEGTDTYEQYF. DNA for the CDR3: TGTGCCAGCAGCTCAGAGGGGACAGATACCTACGAGCAGTACTTC.

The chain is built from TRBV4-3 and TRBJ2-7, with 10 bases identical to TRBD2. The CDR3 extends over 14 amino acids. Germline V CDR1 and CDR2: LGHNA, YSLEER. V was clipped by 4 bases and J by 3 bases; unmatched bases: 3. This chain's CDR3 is CASSPSGSGYEQYF. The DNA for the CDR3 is TGCGCCAGCAGCCCTAGCGGGAGCGGCTACGAGCAGTACTTC.

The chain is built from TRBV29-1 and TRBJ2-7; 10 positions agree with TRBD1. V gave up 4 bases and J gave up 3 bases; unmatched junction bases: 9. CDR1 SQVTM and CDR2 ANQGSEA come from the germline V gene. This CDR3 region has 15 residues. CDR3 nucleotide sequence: TGCAGCGTTGTCGGGACGGACAGGGGGAACTACGAGCAGTACTTC. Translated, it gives CSVVGTDRGNYEQYF.

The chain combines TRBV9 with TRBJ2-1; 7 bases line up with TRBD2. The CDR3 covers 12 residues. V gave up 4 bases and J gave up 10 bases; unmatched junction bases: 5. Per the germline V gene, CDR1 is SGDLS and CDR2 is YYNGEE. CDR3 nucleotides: TGTGCCAGCAGCTCCAGACTAGCCGAGCAGTTCTTC. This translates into CASSSRLAEQFF.

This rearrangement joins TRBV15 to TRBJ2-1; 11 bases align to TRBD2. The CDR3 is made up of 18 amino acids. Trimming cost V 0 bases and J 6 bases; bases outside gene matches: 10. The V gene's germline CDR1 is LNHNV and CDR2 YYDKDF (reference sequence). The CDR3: CATSRDGTSGLMGNEQFF. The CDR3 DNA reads TGTGCCACCAGCAGAGACGGGACTAGCGGACTCATGGGCAATGAGCAGTTCTTC.

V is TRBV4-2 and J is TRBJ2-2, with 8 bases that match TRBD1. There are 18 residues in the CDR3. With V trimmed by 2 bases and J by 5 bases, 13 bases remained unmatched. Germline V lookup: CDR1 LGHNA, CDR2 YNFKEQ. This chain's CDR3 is CASSQSRDRIALTGELFF. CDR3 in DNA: TGTGCCAGCAGCCAATCCCGGGACAGGATCGCCCTTACCGGGGAGCTGTTTTTT.

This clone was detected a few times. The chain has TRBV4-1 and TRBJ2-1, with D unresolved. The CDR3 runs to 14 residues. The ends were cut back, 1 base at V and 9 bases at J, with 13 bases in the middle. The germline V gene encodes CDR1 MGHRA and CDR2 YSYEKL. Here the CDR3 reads CASSQAPLVPEQFF. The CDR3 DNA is TGCGCCAGCAGCCAAGCCCCACTTGTTCCTGAGCAGTTCTTC.

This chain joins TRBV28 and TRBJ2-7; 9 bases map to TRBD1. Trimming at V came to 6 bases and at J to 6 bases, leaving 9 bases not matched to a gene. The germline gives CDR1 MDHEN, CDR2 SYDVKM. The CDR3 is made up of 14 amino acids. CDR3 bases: TGTGCCAGCAGCACTCGGACAGGGGACCGCGAGCAGTACTTC. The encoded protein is CASSTRTGDREQYF.

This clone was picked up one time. CDR3: CASSLRQGSDTQYF. The CDR3 nucleotides read TGTGCCAGCAGTTTGCGGCAGGGGAGCGATACGCAGTATTTT. The genes are TRBV27 and TRBJ2-3; tentatively, D is TRBD1 (6 bases). Trimming removed 3 bases at V and 6 bases at J, with 13 bases between. CDR1 is MNHEY, CDR2 SMNVEV, per germline (reference sequence). The CDR3 is 14 residues long.

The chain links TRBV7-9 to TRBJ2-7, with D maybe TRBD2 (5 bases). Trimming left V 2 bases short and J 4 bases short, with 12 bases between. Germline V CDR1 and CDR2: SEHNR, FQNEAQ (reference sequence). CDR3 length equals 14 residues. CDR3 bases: TGTGCCAGCAGCTTAATCGGGGTTTCGTACGAGCAGTACTTC. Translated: CASSLIGVSYEQYF.

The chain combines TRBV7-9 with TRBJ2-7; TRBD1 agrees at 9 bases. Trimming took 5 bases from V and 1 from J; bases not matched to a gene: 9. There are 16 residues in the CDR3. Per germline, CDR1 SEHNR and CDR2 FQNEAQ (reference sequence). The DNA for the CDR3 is TGTGCCAGCAGCCCCCGCGGCGGGACAGGGTCCTACGAGCAGTACTTC. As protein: CASSPRGGTGSYEQYF.